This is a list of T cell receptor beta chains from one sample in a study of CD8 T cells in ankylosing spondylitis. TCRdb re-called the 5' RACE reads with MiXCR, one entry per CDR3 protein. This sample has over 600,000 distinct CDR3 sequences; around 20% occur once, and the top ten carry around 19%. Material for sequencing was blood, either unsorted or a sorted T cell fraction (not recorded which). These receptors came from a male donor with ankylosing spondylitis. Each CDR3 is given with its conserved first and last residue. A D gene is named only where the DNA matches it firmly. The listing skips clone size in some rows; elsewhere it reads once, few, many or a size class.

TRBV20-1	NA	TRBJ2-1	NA	CSATGAPYNEQFF	TGCAGTGCTACCGGGGCCCCCTACAATGAGCAGTTCTTC
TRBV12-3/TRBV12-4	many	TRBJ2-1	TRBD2	CASSLGLAGGDEQFF	TGTGCCAGCAGCCTAGGACTAGCGGGAGGGGACGAGCAGTTCTTC
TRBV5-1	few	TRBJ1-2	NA	CASSLDLEGYTF	TGCGCCAGCAGCTTGGATCTAGAGGGCTACACCTTC
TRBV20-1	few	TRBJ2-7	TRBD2	CSASSRTIGGEQYF	TGCAGTGCTTCTTCCCGGACCATCGGGGGGGAGCAGTACTTC
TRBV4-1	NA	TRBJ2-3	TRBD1	CASSQRSGTGGDTQYF	TGCGCCAGCAGCCAAAGATCCGGGACAGGCGGAGATACGCAGTATTTT
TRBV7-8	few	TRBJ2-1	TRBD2	CASSSRGFPGLAEIRPFF	TGTGCCAGCAGCTCCCGAGGGTTTCCCGGACTAGCGGAAATTAGACCGTTCTTC
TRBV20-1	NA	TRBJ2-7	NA	CSARTSYEQYF	TGCAGTGCTAGGACTAGCTACGAGCAGTACTTC
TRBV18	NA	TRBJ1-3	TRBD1	CASSMGQNSGNTIYF	TGTGCCAGCTCAATGGGACAGAACTCTGGAAACACCATATATTTT
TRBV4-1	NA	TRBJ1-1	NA	CASSQYDPNTEAFF	TGCGCCAGCAGCCAATATGACCCGAACACTGAAGCTTTCTTT
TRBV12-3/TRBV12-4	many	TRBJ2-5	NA	CASSFGPGETQYF	TGTGCCAGCAGTTTCGGCCCGGGCGAGACCCAGTACTTC
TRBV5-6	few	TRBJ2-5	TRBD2	CASSGLAGIQETQYF	TGTGCCAGCAGCGGGCTAGCGGGGATCCAAGAGACCCAGTACTTC
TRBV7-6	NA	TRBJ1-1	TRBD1	CASNAPGTENTEAFF	TGTGCCAGCAACGCCCCCGGGACAGAGAACACTGAAGCTTTCTTT
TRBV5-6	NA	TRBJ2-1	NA	CASSRVGEQFF	TGTGCCAGCAGCAGGGTTGGTGAGCAGTTCTTC
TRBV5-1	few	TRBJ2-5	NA	CASSFLIEETQYF	TGCGCCAGCAGCTTCCTCATTGAAGAGACCCAGTACTTC
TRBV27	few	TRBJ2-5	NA	CASSLTGYQETQYF	TGTGCCAGCAGTCTTACAGGGTACCAAGAGACCCAGTACTTC
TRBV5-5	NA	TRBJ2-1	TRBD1	CASSHRDRDYNEQFF	TGTGCCAGCAGCCACCGGGACAGGGACTACAATGAGCAGTTCTTC
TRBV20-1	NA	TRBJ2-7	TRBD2	CSASPRLAAYEQYF	TGCAGTGCTTCCCCCCGACTAGCGGCCTACGAGCAGTACTTC
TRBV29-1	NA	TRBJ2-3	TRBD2	CSVDVQRDTDTQYF	TGCAGCGTTGATGTACAGCGGGACACAGATACGCAGTATTTT
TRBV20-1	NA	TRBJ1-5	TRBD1	CSARVKRGGLGDHQPQHF	TGCAGTGCTAGAGTTAAAAGAGGGGGCCTCGGGGATCATCAGCCCCAGCATTTT
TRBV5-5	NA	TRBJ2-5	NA	CASSLDGGQETQYF	TGTGCCAGCAGCTTGGATGGCGGGCAAGAGACCCAGTACTTC
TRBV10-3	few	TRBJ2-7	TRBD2	CAISAGTTSYEQYF	TGTGCCATCAGCGCCGGGACTACCTCCTACGAGCAGTACTTC
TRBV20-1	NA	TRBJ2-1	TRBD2	CSARAQPSGTRGPSSYNEQFF	TGCAGTGCTAGAGCCCAACCCAGCGGGACTAGGGGACCCAGCTCCTACAATGAGCAGTTCTTC
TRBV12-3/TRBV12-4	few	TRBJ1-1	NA	CASSFDGRVNTEAFF	TGTGCCAGCAGTTTTGATGGCAGGGTGAACACTGAAGCTTTCTTT
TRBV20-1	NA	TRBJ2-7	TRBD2	CSAGTSGYEQYF	TGCAGTGCGGGGACTAGCGGATACGAGCAGTACTTC
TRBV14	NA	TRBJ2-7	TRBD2	CASSQDQSASGRNEQYF	TGTGCCAGCAGCCAAGATCAGTCGGCTAGCGGGAGAAACGAGCAGTACTTC
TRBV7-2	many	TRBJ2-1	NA	CASSLAGLSYNEQFF	TGTGCCAGCAGCTTAGCGGGCCTCTCCTACAATGAGCAGTTCTTC
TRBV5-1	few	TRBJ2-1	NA	CASSLGDTPGNEQFF	TGCGCCAGCAGCTTGGGGGACACTCCTGGGAATGAGCAGTTCTTC
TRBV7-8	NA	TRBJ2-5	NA	CASSPSGVTGETQYF	TGTGCCAGCAGCCCGTCGGGGGTAACAGGAGAGACCCAGTACTTC
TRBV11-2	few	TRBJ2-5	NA	CASSLDGPIDWETQYF	TGTGCCAGCAGCTTAGATGGTCCGATAGACTGGGAGACCCAGTACTTC
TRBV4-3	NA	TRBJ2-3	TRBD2	CASSQDRVGTSPSTDTQYF	TGCGCCAGCAGCCAAGATCGGGTCGGGACTAGCCCTAGCACAGATACGCAGTATTTT
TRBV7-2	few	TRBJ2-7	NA	CASSLDYSSSYEQYF	TGTGCCAGCAGCTTAGACTACTCCAGCTCCTACGAGCAGTACTTC
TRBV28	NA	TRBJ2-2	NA	CASSASDPRTGELFF	TGTGCCAGCAGCGCCTCGGACCCGAGGACCGGGGAGCTGTTTTTT
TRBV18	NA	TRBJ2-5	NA	CASSPSGGGTDETQYF	TGTGCCAGCTCACCTTCTGGCGGGGGCACTGACGAGACCCAGTACTTC
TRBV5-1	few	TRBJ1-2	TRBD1	CASRHKDRADYGYTF	TGCGCCAGCCGACATAAAGACAGGGCAGACTATGGCTACACCTTC
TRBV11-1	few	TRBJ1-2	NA	CASSLTPGHFDSIYGYTF	TGTGCCAGCAGCTTAACCCCGGGACATTTCGATTCGATATATGGCTACACCTTC
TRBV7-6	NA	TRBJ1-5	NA	CASSLEADNQPQHF	TGTGCCAGCAGCTTAGAGGCAGATAATCAGCCCCAGCATTTT
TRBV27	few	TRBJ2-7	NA	CASSSSGQGFHEQYF	NA
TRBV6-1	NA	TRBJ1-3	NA	CASSPSDSGNTIYF	TGTGCCAGCAGCCCCTCGGACTCTGGAAACACCATATATTTT
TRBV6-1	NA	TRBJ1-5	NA	CASKNGQSNQPQHF	TGTGCCAGCAAGAATGGACAGAGCAATCAGCCCCAGCATTTT
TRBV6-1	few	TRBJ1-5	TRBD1	CASSPRQGKDNQPQHF	TGTGCCAGCAGTCCCCGACAGGGGAAAGATAATCAGCCCCAGCATTTT
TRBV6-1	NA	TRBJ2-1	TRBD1	CASSDRQGTYEQFF	TGTGCCAGCAGTGACAGACAGGGTACCTATGAGCAGTTCTTC
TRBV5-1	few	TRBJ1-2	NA	CASSRGPPGQTYGYTF	TGCGCCAGCAGCCGAGGCCCCCCCGGACAGACCTATGGCTACACCTTC
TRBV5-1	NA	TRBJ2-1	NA	CASSSTGANEQFF	TGCGCCAGCAGCTCGACTGGGGCCAATGAGCAGTTCTTC
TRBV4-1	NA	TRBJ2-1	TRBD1	CASSQRPGQASDSYNEQFF	TGCGCCAGCAGCCAACGCCCGGGACAGGCTTCCGACTCCTACAATGAGCAGTTCTTC
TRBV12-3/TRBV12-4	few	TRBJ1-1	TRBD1	CASSLFLQGAEAFF	TGTGCCAGCAGTTTATTTCTACAGGGGGCTGAAGCTTTCTTT
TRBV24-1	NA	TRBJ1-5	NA	CATSGDTDSNQPQHF	TGTGCCACCTCCGGTGATACCGACAGCAATCAGCCCCAGCATTTT
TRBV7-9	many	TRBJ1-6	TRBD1	CASSSRQGANSPLHF	TGTGCCAGCAGCTCCAGACAGGGTGCCAATTCACCCCTCCACTTT
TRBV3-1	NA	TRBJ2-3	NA	CASSQVGADTQYF	TGTGCCAGCAGCCAAGTGGGGGCTGATACGCAGTATTTT
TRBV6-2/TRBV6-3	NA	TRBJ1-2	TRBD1	CASSYASRDSYGYTF	TGTGCCAGCAGTTACGCCTCCCGGGACAGCTATGGCTACACCTTC